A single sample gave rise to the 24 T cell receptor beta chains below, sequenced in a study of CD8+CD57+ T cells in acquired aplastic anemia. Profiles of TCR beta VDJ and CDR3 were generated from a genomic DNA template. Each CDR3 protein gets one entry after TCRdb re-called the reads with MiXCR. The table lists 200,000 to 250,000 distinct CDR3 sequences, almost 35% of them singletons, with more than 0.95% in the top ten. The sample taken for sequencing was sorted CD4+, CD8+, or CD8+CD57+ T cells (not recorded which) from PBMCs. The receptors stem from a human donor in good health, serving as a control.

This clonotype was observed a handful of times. As DNA, the CDR3 is TGTGCCAGCAGCTTTTCGGCAGGGGCTGAAAAACTGTTTTTT. Translated, it gives CASSFSAGAEKLFF. The V call is TRBV7-6, the J call TRBJ1-4; weak D call: TRBD1 (6 bases). CDR1 is SGHVS and CDR2 is FNYEAQ in the germline V gene. The CDR3 has 14 residues. Trimming stripped 3 bases from V and 7 bases from J, with 12 bases between.

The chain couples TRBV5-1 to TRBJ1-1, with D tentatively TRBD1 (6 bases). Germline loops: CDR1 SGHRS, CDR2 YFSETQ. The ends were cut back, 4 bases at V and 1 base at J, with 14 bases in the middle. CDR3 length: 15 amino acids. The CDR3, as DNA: TGCGCCAGCAGCACAACCGGGGGGCGGAACACTGAAGCTTTCTTT. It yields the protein CASSTTGGRNTEAFF.

In DNA, the CDR3 is TGCGCCAGCAGTGAGCGCGTAGGGACCGGGGAGCTGTTTTTT. Protein: CASSERVGTGELFF. V and J are TRBV10-1 and TRBJ2-2; D not resolved. The V end was cut by 2 bases, the J end by 5 bases, with 9 bases between. The CDR3 sequence is 14 residues long. CDR1 and CDR2 from the germline V gene are WNHNN and SYGVQD (reference sequence).

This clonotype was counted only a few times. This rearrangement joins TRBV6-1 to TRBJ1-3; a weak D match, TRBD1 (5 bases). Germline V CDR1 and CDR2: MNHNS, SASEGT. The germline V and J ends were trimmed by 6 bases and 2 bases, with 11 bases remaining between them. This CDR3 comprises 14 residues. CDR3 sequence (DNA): TGTGCCAGCAGCTTGACAGTTACTGGAAACACCATATATTTT. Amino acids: CASSLTVTGNTIYF.

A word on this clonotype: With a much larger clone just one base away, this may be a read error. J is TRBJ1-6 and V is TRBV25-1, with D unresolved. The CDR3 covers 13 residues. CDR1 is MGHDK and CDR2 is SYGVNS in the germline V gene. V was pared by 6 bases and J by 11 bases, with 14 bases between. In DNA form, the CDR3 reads TGTGCCAGCAGCCAAGTATCCGGGACACCCCTCCACTTT. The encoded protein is CASSQVSGTPLHF.

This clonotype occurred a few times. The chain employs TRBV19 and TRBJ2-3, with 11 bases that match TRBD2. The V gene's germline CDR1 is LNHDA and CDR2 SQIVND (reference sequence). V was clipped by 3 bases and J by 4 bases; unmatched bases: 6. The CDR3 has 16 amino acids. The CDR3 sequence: CASSILSGRDSDTQYF. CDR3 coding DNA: TGTGCCAGTAGTATCCTTAGCGGGAGGGACTCAGATACGCAGTATTTT.

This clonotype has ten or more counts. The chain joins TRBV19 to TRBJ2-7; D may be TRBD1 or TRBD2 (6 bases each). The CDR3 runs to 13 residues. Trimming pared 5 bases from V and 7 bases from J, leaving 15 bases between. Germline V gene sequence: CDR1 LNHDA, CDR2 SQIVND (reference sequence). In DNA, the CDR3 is TGTGCCAGTAGTCCACTAGGGGGGCATGAGCAGTACTTC. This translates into CASSPLGGHEQYF.

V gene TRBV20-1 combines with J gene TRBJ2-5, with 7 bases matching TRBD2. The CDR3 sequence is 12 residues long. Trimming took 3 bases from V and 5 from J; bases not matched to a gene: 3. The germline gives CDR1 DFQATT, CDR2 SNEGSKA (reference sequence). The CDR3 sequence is CSARGAGETQYF. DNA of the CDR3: TGCAGTGCTAGGGGAGCGGGGGAGACCCAGTACTTC.

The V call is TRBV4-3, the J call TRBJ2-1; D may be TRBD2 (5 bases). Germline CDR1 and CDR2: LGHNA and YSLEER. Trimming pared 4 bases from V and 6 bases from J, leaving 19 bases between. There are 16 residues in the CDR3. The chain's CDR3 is CASSRFPEGAGNEQFF. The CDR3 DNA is TGCGCCAGCAGCCGCTTCCCCGAGGGTGCAGGCAATGAGCAGTTCTTC.

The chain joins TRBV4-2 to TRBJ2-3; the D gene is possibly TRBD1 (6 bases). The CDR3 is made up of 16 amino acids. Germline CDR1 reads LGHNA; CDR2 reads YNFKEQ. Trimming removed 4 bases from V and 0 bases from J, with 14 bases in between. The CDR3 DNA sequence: TGTGCCAGCAGCCTAGGGATACAGGGAAGCACAGATACGCAGTATTTT. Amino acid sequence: CASSLGIQGSTDTQYF.

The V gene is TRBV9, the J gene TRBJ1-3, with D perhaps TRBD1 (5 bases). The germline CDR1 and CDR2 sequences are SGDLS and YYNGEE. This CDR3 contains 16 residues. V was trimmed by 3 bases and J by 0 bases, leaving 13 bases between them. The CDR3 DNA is TGTGCCAGCAGCGATACCGGGACCAACTCTGGAAACACCATATATTTT. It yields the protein CASSDTGTNSGNTIYF.

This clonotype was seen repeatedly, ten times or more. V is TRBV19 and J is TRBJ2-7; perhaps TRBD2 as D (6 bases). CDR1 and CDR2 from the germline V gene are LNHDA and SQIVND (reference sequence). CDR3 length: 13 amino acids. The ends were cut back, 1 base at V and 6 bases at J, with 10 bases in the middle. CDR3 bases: TGTGCCAGTAGTATAGCGGGAGTGGGCGAGCAGTACTTC. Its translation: CASSIAGVGEQYF.

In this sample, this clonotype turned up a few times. The CDR3: CASSYWGQGVNEQYF. The DNA for the CDR3 is TGTGCCAGCAGTTACTGGGGACAGGGAGTTAACGAGCAGTACTTC. The chain couples TRBV6-5 to TRBJ2-7; 9 bases line up with TRBD1. CDR3 size: 15 residues. V lost 1 base and J lost 5; bases outside the gene matches: 6. Per the germline V gene, CDR1 is MNHEY and CDR2 is SVGAGI.

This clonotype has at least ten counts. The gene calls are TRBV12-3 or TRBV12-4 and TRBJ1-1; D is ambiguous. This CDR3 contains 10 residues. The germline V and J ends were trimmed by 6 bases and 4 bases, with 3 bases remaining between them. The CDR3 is CASRITEAFF. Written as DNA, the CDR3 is TGTGCCAGCAGGATCACTGAAGCTTTCTTT.

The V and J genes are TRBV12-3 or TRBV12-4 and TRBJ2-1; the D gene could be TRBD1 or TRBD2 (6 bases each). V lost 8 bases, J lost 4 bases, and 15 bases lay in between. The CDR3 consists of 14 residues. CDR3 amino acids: CASGTGGSYNEQFF. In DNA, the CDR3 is TGTGCCAGCGGGACTGGGGGCTCTTACAATGAGCAGTTCTTC.

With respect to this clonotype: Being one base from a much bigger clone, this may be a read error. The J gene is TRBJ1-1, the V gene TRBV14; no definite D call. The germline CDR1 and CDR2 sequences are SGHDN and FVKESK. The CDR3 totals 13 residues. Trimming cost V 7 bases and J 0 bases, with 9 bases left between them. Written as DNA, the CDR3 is TGTGCCAGCAACCGTAATTTGAACACTGAAGCTTTCTTT. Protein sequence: CASNRNLNTEAFF.

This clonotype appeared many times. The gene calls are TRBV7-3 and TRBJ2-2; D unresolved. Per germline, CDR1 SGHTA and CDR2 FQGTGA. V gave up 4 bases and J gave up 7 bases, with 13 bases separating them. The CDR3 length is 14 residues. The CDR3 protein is CASSSGPSGGELFF. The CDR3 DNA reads TGTGCCAGCAGCTCCGGACCGTCGGGCGGGGAGCTGTTTTTT.

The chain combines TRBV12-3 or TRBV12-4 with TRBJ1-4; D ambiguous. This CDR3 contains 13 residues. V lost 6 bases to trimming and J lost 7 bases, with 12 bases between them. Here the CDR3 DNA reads TGTGCCAGCAGCCGAACCGAGGGTGAAAAACTGTTTTTT. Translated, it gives CASSRTEGEKLFF.

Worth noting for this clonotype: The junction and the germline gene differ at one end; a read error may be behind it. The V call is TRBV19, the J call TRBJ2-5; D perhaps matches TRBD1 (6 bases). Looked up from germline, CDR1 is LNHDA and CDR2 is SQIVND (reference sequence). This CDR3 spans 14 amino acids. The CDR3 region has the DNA TGTGCTAGAGAGGCAGGGGCGTGCCAAGAGACCCAGCACTTC. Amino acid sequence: CAREAGACQETQHF.

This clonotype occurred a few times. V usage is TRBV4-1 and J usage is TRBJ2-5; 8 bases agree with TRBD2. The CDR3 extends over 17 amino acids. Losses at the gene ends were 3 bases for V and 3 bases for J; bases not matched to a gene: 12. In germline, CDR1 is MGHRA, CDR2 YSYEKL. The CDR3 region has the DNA TGCGCCAGCAGCCAGGGTCTCCGGACGGGGGGGGAAGAGACCCAGTACTTC. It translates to CASSQGLRTGGEETQYF.

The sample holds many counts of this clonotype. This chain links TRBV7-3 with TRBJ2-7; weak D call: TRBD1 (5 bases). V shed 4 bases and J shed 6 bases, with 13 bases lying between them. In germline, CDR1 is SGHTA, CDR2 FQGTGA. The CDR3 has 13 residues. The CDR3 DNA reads TGTGCCAGCAGCTCAATGCAGGGCTCCGAGCAGTACTTC. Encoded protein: CASSSMQGSEQYF.

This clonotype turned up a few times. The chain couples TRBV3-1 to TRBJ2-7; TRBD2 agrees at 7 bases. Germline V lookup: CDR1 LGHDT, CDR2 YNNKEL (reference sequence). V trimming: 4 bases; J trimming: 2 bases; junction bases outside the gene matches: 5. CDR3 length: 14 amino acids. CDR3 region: CASSLGEGTYEQYF. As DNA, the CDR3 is TGTGCCAGCAGCCTAGGGGAGGGGACCTACGAGCAGTACTTC.

The CDR3 DNA follows: TGTGCCAGCAGCCCGCCGGGGGACTATGGCTACACCTTC. This translates into CASSPPGDYGYTF. The chain employs TRBV7-2 and TRBJ1-2; TRBD1 might be the D (5 bases). The V and J ends lost 5 bases and 3 bases respectively, with 10 bases between them. CDR1 and CDR2 from the germline V gene are SGHTA and FQGNSA. The CDR3 is made up of 13 amino acids.

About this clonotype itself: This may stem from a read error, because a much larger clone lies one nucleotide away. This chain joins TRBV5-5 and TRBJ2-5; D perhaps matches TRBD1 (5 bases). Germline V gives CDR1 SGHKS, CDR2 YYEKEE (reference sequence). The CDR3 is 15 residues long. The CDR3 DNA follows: TGTGTCAGCAGCTCACGAGCAGGGAATCACGAGACCCAGTACTTC. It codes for CVSSSRAGNHETQYF.